These T cell receptor beta chains were read from a single sample in a study of identical twins. TCRdb independently ran MiXCR on the 5' RACE reads; one entry per CDR3 protein. The data contain some 590,000 distinct CDR3 sequences, approximately 9.6% of them singletons. This sample also appeared in a second study, on yellow fever vaccine responses in identical twins.

The sample comprised PBMCs. These receptor sequences come from a woman in her late teens or twenties in good health. CDR3s include the opening cysteine and the closing phenylalanine or tryptophan. D genes are given only for firm matches. Size is omitted from some rows. Given values are once, few, many or a class for expanded clones.

TRBV6-1	many	TRBJ1-4	-	CASSAKLRMGEKLFF	TGTGCCAGCAGTGCCAAACTCCGGATGGGTGAAAAACTGTTTTTT
TRBV25-1	few	TRBJ1-2	-	CASSEYRDSGYTF	TGTGCCAGCAGTGAATACCGAGATTCCGGCTACACCTTC
TRBV5-6	-	TRBJ2-3	-	CASSLDRLSTDTQYF	TGTGCCAGCAGTCTCGACCGTCTTTCCACAGATACGCAGTATTTT
TRBV5-1	many	TRBJ2-5	-	CASSLNRVQETQYF	TGCGCCAGCAGCTTAAACAGAGTCCAAGAGACCCAGTACTTC
TRBV27	few	TRBJ2-3	-	CASSFSYRDTQYF	TGTGCCAGCAGTTTCTCGTACCGGGATACGCAGTATTTT
TRBV4-1	few	TRBJ2-7	-	CASSQEATNLYEQYF	TGCGCCAGCAGCCAAGAGGCAACCAACCTCTACGAGCAGTACTTC
TRBV7-9	-	TRBJ2-5	-	CASSLGGRTIGETQYF	TGTGCCAGCAGCTTAGGGGGGAGGACGATCGGAGAGACCCAGTACTTC
TRBV29-1	many	TRBJ2-5	-	CSVAHGVQETQYF	TGCAGCGTTGCGCATGGGGTTCAAGAGACCCAGTACTTC
TRBV15	many	TRBJ2-3	-	CATSRTRAGYGDTQYF	TGTGCCACCAGCCGAACCCGAGCGGGCTATGGAGATACGCAGTATTTT
TRBV4-3	-	TRBJ2-7	-	CASSQDADSSYEQYF	TGCGCCAGCAGCCAAGACGCGGACAGCTCCTACGAGCAGTACTTC
TRBV7-8	many	TRBJ2-7	-	CASSPTLSSYEQYF	TGTGCCAGCAGCCCGACCCTTTCATCCTACGAGCAGTACTTC
TRBV28	-	TRBJ2-7	-	CASSLGLLGQYF	TGTGCCAGCAGTTTGGGACTCTTGGGGCAGTACTTC
TRBV30	-	TRBJ1-4	-	CAWSLGFGEKLFF	TGTGCCTGGAGTTTGGGATTTGGGGAAAAACTGTTTTTT
TRBV11-2	few	TRBJ1-1	-	CASSLMVRNTEAFF	TGTGCCAGCAGCTTAATGGTCCGGAACACTGAAGCTTTCTTT
TRBV7-2	many	TRBJ1-2	TRBD1	CASSLSQGAFSSYTF	TGTGCCAGCAGCTTATCACAGGGGGCGTTTAGTAGCTACACCTTC
TRBV24-1	few	TRBJ2-3	TRBD1	CATSDPGELGTGGRTQYF	TGTGCCACCAGTGATCCGGGGGAGCTCGGGACAGGGGGTCGTACGCAGTATTTT
TRBV20-1	-	TRBJ1-6	-	CSARSGVDNSPLHF	TGCAGTGCTAGGAGTGGCGTAGATAATTCACCCCTCCACTTT
TRBV5-1	few	TRBJ2-7	-	CASSLLHDEQYF	TGCGCCAGCAGCTTGTTACACGACGAGCAGTACTTC
TRBV27	-	TRBJ2-3	TRBD2	CASSLGLLAGGLTDTQYF	TGTGCCAGCAGTTTAGGGTTGCTAGCGGGAGGTCTCACAGATACGCAGTATTTT
TRBV29-1	many	TRBJ2-7	TRBD2	CSVLEGRTRFHEQYF	TGCAGCGTACTCGAAGGCCGGACTAGGTTCCACGAGCAGTACTTC
TRBV12-3/TRBV12-4	many	TRBJ2-5	-	CASSSPGRDQETQYF	TGTGCCAGCAGTTCGCCGGGACGGGATCAAGAGACCCAGTACTTC
TRBV20-1	few	TRBJ2-1	TRBD2	CSARSAGSGSSYNEQFF	TGCAGTGCTAGATCGGCTGGGAGCGGGAGCTCCTACAATGAGCAGTTCTTC
TRBV20-1	few	TRBJ2-1	-	CSASLPPPNEQFF	TGCAGTGCTAGCTTGCCCCCCCCTAATGAGCAGTTCTTC
TRBV12-3/TRBV12-4	-	TRBJ2-1	-	CASSLRRTQTLEQFF	TGTGCCAGCAGTTTAAGACGGACACAGACTTTGGAGCAGTTCTTC
TRBV11-2	-	TRBJ2-7	-	CASSLGWREQYF	TGTGCCAGCAGCTTAGGATGGCGGGAGCAGTACTTC
TRBV7-2	-	TRBJ2-7	-	CASSLGGSYGQYF	TGTGCCAGCAGCTTAGGGGGTTCTTACGGGCAGTACTTC
TRBV7-6	-	TRBJ2-5	-	CASSLVVGEETQYF	TGTGCCAGCAGCTTAGTCGTCGGAGAAGAGACCCAGTACTTC
TRBV7-2	few	TRBJ2-7	TRBD2	CASSLGLAGNAYEQYF	TGTGCCAGCAGCTTAGGGCTAGCGGGGAACGCCTACGAGCAGTACTTC
TRBV12-3/TRBV12-4	-	TRBJ2-1	-	CASSLQQGTTEQFF	TGTGCCAGCAGTTTGCAGCAGGGTACTACTGAGCAGTTCTTC
TRBV27	many	TRBJ2-5	-	CASSLSTGVTETQYF	TGTGCCAGCAGTTTATCGACAGGTGTTACAGAGACCCAGTACTTC
TRBV5-6	few	TRBJ2-7	-	CASSLPGGETIPYEQYF	TGTGCCAGCAGCTTGCCGGGTGGGGAGACGATTCCCTACGAGCAGTACTTC
TRBV7-2	-	TRBJ1-1	-	CASSVQGFDTEAFF	TGTGCCAGCAGCGTTCAGGGTTTCGACACTGAAGCTTTCTTT
TRBV29-1	many	TRBJ2-3	TRBD2	CSADPGLAMMGLNTQYF	TGCAGCGCGGACCCGGGACTAGCGATGATGGGATTAAATACGCAGTATTTT
TRBV28	many	TRBJ2-7	-	CASISRGYSYEQYF	TGTGCCAGCATCTCAAGGGGTTACTCCTACGAGCAGTACTTC
TRBV20-1	many	TRBJ2-1	TRBD2	CSAPIVSGRRGNEQFF	TGCAGTGCGCCGATAGTAAGCGGGAGAAGGGGAAATGAGCAGTTCTTC
TRBV11-1	few	TRBJ2-3	-	CASSEDRRTTDTQYF	TGTGCCAGCAGCGAGGACCGACGTACCACAGATACGCAGTATTTT
TRBV12-3/TRBV12-4	many	TRBJ2-1	TRBD2	CASSYSGLAVYNEQFF	TGTGCCAGCAGTTACTCGGGACTAGCGGTTTACAATGAGCAGTTCTTC
TRBV6-6	many	TRBJ1-1	TRBD1	CASSGPGGTEAFF	TGTGCCAGCAGTGGACCAGGGGGGACTGAAGCTTTCTTT
TRBV29-1	-	TRBJ2-2	TRBD1	CSVKGQGETGELFF	TGCAGCGTTAAAGGACAGGGGGAAACCGGGGAGCTGTTTTTT
TRBV30	few	TRBJ1-1	-	CAWRDRGNTEAFF	TGTGCCTGGCGGGACCGAGGGAACACTGAAGCTTTCTTT
TRBV7-3	few	TRBJ2-7	TRBD1	CASSLSPDRGYEQYF	TGTGCCAGCAGCTTATCCCCCGACAGGGGCTACGAGCAGTACTTC
TRBV29-1	few	TRBJ1-2	TRBD1	CSVPQGGQGFMGYTF	TGCAGCGTTCCCCAGGGGGGACAGGGCTTTATGGGCTACACCTTC
TRBV21-1	few	TRBJ2-1	-	CASSQGLAGSYNEQFF	TGTGCCAGCAGCCAAGGACTAGCGGGCTCCTACAATGAGCAGTTCTTC
TRBV27	many	TRBJ1-2	-	CASSLSLGLIYGYTF	TGTGCCAGCAGTTTATCCTTAGGGCTAATCTATGGCTACACCTTC
TRBV7-9	many	TRBJ2-7	TRBD1	CASTPTGMGSYEQYF	TGTGCCAGCACCCCGACAGGGATGGGCTCCTACGAGCAGTACTTC
TRBV9	many	TRBJ2-3	-	CASSVGERTDTQYF	TGTGCCAGCAGCGTAGGGGAGCGCACAGATACGCAGTATTTT
TRBV5-6	-	TRBJ2-5	-	CASGLGIHCSQYF	TGTGCCAGCGGCTTGGGGATCCACTGCTCCCAGTACTTC
TRBV7-9	many	TRBJ1-5	-	CASSPPQGNQPQHF	TGTGCCAGCAGCCCCCCGCAGGGGAATCAGCCCCAGCATTTT
TRBV5-1	many	TRBJ1-2	-	CASSPGGSYYTF	TGCGCCAGCAGCCCCGGCGGCAGTTACTACACCTTC
TRBV29-1	-	TRBJ2-7	-	CSVVQVQTSYEQYF	TGCAGCGTTGTCCAGGTTCAAACGTCCTACGAGCAGTACTTC
TRBV4-3	many	TRBJ2-3	-	CASSYTQDRQYF	TGCGCCAGCAGTTACACCCAGGACAGGCAGTATTTT
TRBV12-3/TRBV12-4	many	TRBJ2-4	-	CASSRGTPPEVQNIQYF	TGTGCCAGCAGTCGAGGGACTCCTCCTGAGGTCCAAAACATTCAGTACTTC
TRBV3-1	many	TRBJ1-1	TRBD1	CANSQTYRGGTEAFF	TGTGCCAACAGCCAAACCTACAGGGGAGGCACTGAAGCTTTCTTT
TRBV3-1	-	TRBJ2-2	-	CASSQAPLELFF	TGTGCCAGCAGCCAAGCGCCGTTGGAGCTGTTTTTT
TRBV7-9	few	TRBJ2-3	TRBD1	CASSSAGQGGTDTQYF	TGTGCCAGCAGCTCCGCGGGACAGGGGGGTACAGATACGCAGTATTTT